This T cell receptor beta chain was obtained from a study of CD8+CD57+ T cells in acquired aplastic anemia. Study at large: The study obtained 11 million or so reads on average for CD4+ cells from healthy donors. Study-level results: CD8+ Simpson's diversity did not differ significantly between patients and controls. There were over 25 CD8+ CDR3 sequences that occurred in both patients and controls.

For this clonotype: Its antigen is unknown. This may be a read error, as it is one base from a much larger clone.

Genomic DNA, serving as template, underwent TCR beta VDJ and CDR3 profiling. From the reads, TCRdb called clonotypes with MiXCR, one entry per CDR3 protein. Of some 180,000 distinct CDR3 sequences listed, roughly half are singletons. V trimming: 1 base; J trimming: 4 bases; junction bases outside the gene matches: 3. The length of the CDR3 is 15 residues. The sequenced sample consisted of sorted CD4+, CD8+, or CD8+CD57+ T cells (not recorded which) from PBMCs. The genes are TRBV12-3 or TRBV12-4 and TRBJ1-1; 10 bases fit TRBD1. This TCR derives from a human donor in good health. CDR3 amino acids: CASSLGTGGSTEAFF. The CDR3 DNA is TGTGCCAGCAGTTTAGGGACAGGGGGAAGCACTGAAGCTTTCTTT.